Listed here are 21 T cell receptor beta chains from one sample, sequenced in a study of CD8 T cells in Susac syndrome (dated by TCRdb to the late 2010s). Library preparation used the immunoSEQ multiplex PCR assay. RNA was extracted with the RNeasy kit and roughly 0.45 to 1 ug was reverse transcribed using random hexamers. TCRdb redid the processing of the public reads, applying fastp at Q25 and MiXCR, and retained in-frame beta chains. Every entry covers one CDR3 protein and lists the most common genes and DNA from its rows. The sample has approximately 220,000 distinct CDR3 sequences on record, roughly 92% of them singletons. The ten biggest clones cover approximately 0.13% of the sample. The sequencing input was CD8+ T cells from PBMCs. These receptors came from a human donor with multiple sclerosis.

The gene calls are TRBV2 and TRBJ1-2, with TRBD1 matching over 7 bases. The V segment lost 11 bases and the J segment 4 bases; nucleotides outside the gene matches: 13. The germline V gene has CDR1 SNHLY and CDR2 FYNNEI. The CDR3 loop spans 14 amino acids. The CDR3 DNA reads as TGTGCCGTTTCCGTTGACAGGGTGGGCTATGGCTACACCTTC. Translated: CAVSVDRVGYGYTF.

This sequence joins TRBV11-3 and TRBJ2-3, with D unclear. In germline, CDR1 is SGHNT, CDR2 YENEEA. The length of the CDR3 is 15 residues. V was shortened by 1 base and J by 3 bases, with 11 bases between the two germline ends. This CDR3 is CASSLGSRVTDTQYF. The CDR3 DNA reads as TGTGCCAGCAGCTTAGGCAGTCGGGTGACAGATACGCAGTATTTT.

A single count supports this clonotype. V and J are TRBV6-2 or TRBV6-3 and TRBJ2-2; D is uncertain. The CDR3 length is 15 residues. Germline CDR1 and CDR2: MNHEY and SVGEGT. Between the trimmed V and J ends, which lost 2 bases and 8 bases, there was a span of 15 bases. The CDR3 DNA is TGTGCCAGCAGTTACCCGTACGGCTTAAGTGGGGAGCTGTTTTTT. Translated, it gives CASSYPYGLSGELFF.

This clonotype was counted between two and nine times. CDR3 residues: CASSWGVEQYF. The CDR3 bases are TGTGCCAGCAGCTGGGGGGTCGAGCAGTACTTC. This chain links TRBV12-3 or TRBV12-4 with TRBJ2-7; tentative D call: TRBD2 (6 bases). The CDR3 sequence is 11 residues long. V gave up 6 bases and J gave up 6 bases, with 9 bases separating them.

J is TRBJ2-7 and V is TRBV5-6, with D perhaps matching TRBD2 (5 bases). This CDR3 has 15 amino acids. V shed 1 base and J shed 0 bases, with 11 bases lying between them. The germline V gene has CDR1 SGHDT and CDR2 YYEEEE. The CDR3 DNA sequence: TGTGCCAGCAGCTTGCCTAGCCTTTACTCCTACGAGCAGTACTTC. Amino acids: CASSLPSLYSYEQYF.

The rearrangement joins TRBV10-2 to TRBJ1-1, with a possible D match to TRBD1 (5 bases). The V end lost 0 bases, the J end lost 0 bases, and 8 bases lay between the germline ends. Per the germline V gene, CDR1 is WSHSY and CDR2 is SAAADI. The CDR3 spans 15 residues. The CDR3 nucleotides are TGCGCCAGCAGTGAGTCGAGGGGACTGAACACTGAAGCTTTCTTT. This gives the protein CASSESRGLNTEAFF.

This chain joins TRBV4-2 and TRBJ2-5; D is unclear. The ends were cut back, 4 bases at V and 4 bases at J, with 16 bases in the middle. This CDR3 has 15 residues. Germline CDR1 and CDR2: LGHNA and YNFKEQ. The CDR3 DNA reads as TGTGCCAGCAGCCGAAGTGCCCCCCGAGTAGAGACCCAGTACTTC. This gives the protein CASSRSAPRVETQYF.

The gene calls are TRBV30 and TRBJ2-3; 12 bases align to TRBD2. Germline lookup yields CDR1 GTSNPN and CDR2 SVGIG (reference sequence). The CDR3 is 19 amino acids. Germline trimming cut 1 base from V and 4 bases from J; bases unmatched to any gene: 15. The CDR3 DNA reads as TGTGCCTGGAGTGGGCGCCGCGGACTAGCGGGGAGGTTGGCAGATACGCAGTATTTT. It is translated as CAWSGRRGLAGRLADTQYF. The whole variable domain, filled in from reference TRBV30 and TRBJ2-3, reads SQTIHQWPATLVQPVGSPLSLECTVEGTSNPNLYWYRQAAGRGLQLLFYSVGIGQISSEVPQNLSASRPQDRQFILSSKKLLLSDSGFYLCAWSGRRGLAGRLADTQYFGPGTRLTVL.

The V call is TRBV11-2, the J call TRBJ2-1; D ambiguous. The CDR3 consists of 15 residues. Germline V gene sequence: CDR1 SGHAT, CDR2 FQNNGV. V lost 0 bases, J lost 4 bases, and 10 bases lay in between. For the CDR3, the DNA is TGTGCCAGCAGCTTAGATGTTGGAATTTACAATGAGCAGTTCTTC. It translates to CASSLDVGIYNEQFF.

The CDR3 sequence: CASSVVRSGWGTEAFF. The DNA of the CDR3 is TGTGCCAGCAGCGTAGTTCGTTCGGGGTGGGGGACTGAAGCTTTCTTT. This sequence joins TRBV9 and TRBJ1-1; the D gene is possibly TRBD1 (5 bases). The CDR3 totals 16 residues. Germline CDR1 is SGDLS and CDR2 is YYNGEE. V was trimmed by 0 bases and J by 5 bases, leaving 17 bases between them. The whole variable domain, filled in from reference TRBV9 and TRBJ1-1, reads DSGVTQTPKHLITATGQRVTLRCSPRSGDLSVYWYQQSLDQGLQFLIQYYNGEERAKGNILERFSAQQFPDLHSELNLSSLELGDSALYFCASSVVRSGWGTEAFFGQGTRLTVV.

The V and J genes are TRBV4-3 and TRBJ2-3, with 8 bases matching TRBD2. The germline V gene encodes CDR1 LGHNA and CDR2 YSLEER. V dropped 1 base and J dropped 5; count of bases not matched to a gene: 5. This CDR3 is 15 amino acids long. CDR3 coding DNA: TGCGCCAGCAGCCAAGTTGCGGGGGGCGTAGATACGCAGTATTTT. Translation: CASSQVAGGVDTQYF.

This sequence joins TRBV5-6 and TRBJ1-1; no firm D call. With 1 base removed from V and 10 bases from J, the gap between germline ends came to 14 bases. Per the germline V gene, CDR1 is SGHDT and CDR2 is YYEEEE. This CDR3 has 13 amino acids. CDR3 in amino acids: CASSLTSLRVAFF. CDR3 nucleotide sequence: TGTGCCAGCAGCTTGACATCCTTGAGGGTAGCTTTCTTT.

The chain couples TRBV19 to TRBJ2-2; D gene ambiguous. Trimming pared 2 bases from V and 0 bases from J, leaving 7 bases between. This CDR3 region has 15 residues. Germline V gene sequence: CDR1 LNHDA, CDR2 SQIVND (reference sequence). The CDR3 loop reads CASSILGANTGELFF. The CDR3 nucleotides read TGTGCCAGTAGTATATTGGGCGCGAACACCGGGGAGCTGTTTTTT.

The CDR3 nucleotides read TGTGCCAGCAGTTACTCCAGCGGGGGTAGCTCCTACAATGAGCAGTTCTTC. This sequence encodes CASSYSSGGSSYNEQFF. The rearrangement uses TRBV6-5 and TRBJ2-1; TRBD2 agrees at 8 bases. Trimming cost V 0 bases and J 0 bases; bases outside gene matches: 4. The CDR3 is made up of 17 amino acids. The germline gives CDR1 MNHEY, CDR2 SVGAGI.

This sequence joins TRBV12-5 and TRBJ2-2, with 7 nucleotides matching TRBD1. Germline V gene sequence: CDR1 LGHNT, CDR2 FRNRAP. The CDR3 sequence is 17 residues long. J was trimmed by 5 bases and V by 4 bases; bases with no gene match: 13. CDR3 sequence (DNA): TGTGCTAGTGGTTCTAGACCCGGGACAGTGATAACCGGGGAGCTGTTTTTT. It codes for CASGSRPGTVITGELFF.

The chain uses TRBV9 and TRBJ2-7; 9 bases map to TRBD1. The CDR3 spans 16 residues. V lost 0 bases and J lost 4; bases outside the gene matches: 8. CDR1 and CDR2 (germline): SGDLS, YYNGEE. CDR3 residues: CASSVAVGQGYYEQYF. The DNA for the CDR3 is TGTGCCAGCAGCGTAGCTGTCGGACAGGGGTATTACGAGCAGTACTTC.

This chain uses TRBV7-8 with TRBJ2-7; D uncertain. V was pared by 7 bases and J by 0 bases, with 7 bases between. Per germline, CDR1 SGHVS and CDR2 FQNEAQ. The length of the CDR3 is 12 residues. CDR3 amino acids: CASTRDSYEQYF. In DNA, the CDR3 is TGTGCCAGCACTCGCGACTCCTACGAGCAGTACTTC.

This chain links TRBV27 with TRBJ1-6; D gene ambiguous. This CDR3 comprises 12 residues. Between the trimmed V and J ends, which lost 5 bases and 10 bases, there was a span of 9 bases. Germline CDR1 is MNHEY and CDR2 is SMNVEV (reference sequence). CDR3 in amino acids: CASSPAASPLHF. In DNA, the CDR3 is TGTGCCAGCAGTCCGGCTGCCTCACCCCTCCACTTT.

V is TRBV6-5 and J is TRBJ2-1, with 9 bases fitting TRBD2. V was pared by 0 bases and J by 7 bases, with 10 bases of the junction left unmatched. The CDR3 is 17 residues long. Germline V gene sequence: CDR1 MNHEY, CDR2 SVGAGI. The DNA for the CDR3 is TGTGCCAGCAGTTACTCCCTCTGGCGGGGGGGAATTAATGAGCAGTTCTTC. Translating gives CASSYSLWRGGINEQFF.

CDR3 DNA: TGCGCCAGCAGCCAAGATCGATTCAGGGGAAACACCATATATTTT. Encoded protein: CASSQDRFRGNTIYF. The rearrangement uses TRBV4-1 and TRBJ1-3; no definite D call. Germline assignment: CDR1 MGHRA and CDR2 YSYEKL. V was shortened by 0 bases and J by 4 bases, with 10 bases between the two germline ends. The CDR3 extends over 15 amino acids.

J is TRBJ2-1 and V is TRBV5-1; D possibly matches TRBD1 or TRBD2 (5 bases each). Germline CDR1 and CDR2: SGHRS and YFSETQ. The length of the CDR3 is 11 residues. Trimming left V 2 bases short and J 15 bases short, with 12 bases between. The CDR3 sequence: CASSLGTQSFF. The CDR3 nucleotides read TGCGCCAGCAGCTTAGGGACGCAGTCGTTCTTC.